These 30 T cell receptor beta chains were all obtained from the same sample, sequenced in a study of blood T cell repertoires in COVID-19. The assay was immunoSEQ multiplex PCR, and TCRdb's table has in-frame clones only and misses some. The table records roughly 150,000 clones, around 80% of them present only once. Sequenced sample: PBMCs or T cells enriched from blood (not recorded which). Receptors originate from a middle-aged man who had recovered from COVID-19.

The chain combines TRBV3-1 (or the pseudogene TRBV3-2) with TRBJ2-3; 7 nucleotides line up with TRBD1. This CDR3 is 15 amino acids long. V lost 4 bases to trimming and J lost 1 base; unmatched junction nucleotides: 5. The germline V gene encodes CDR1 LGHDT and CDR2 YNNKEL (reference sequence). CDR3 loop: CASSLPGQGTDTQYF. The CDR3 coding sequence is TGTGCCAGCAGCCTCCCCGGACAGGGCACAGATACGCAGTATTTT.

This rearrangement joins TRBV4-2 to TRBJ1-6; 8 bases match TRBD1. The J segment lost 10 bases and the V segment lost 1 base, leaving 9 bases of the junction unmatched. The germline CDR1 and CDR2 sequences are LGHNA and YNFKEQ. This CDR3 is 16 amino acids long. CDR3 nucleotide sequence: TGTGCCAGCAGCCAAGTTTATCCAGGGGGCGAATCACCCCTCCACTTT. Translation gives CASSQVYPGGESPLHF.

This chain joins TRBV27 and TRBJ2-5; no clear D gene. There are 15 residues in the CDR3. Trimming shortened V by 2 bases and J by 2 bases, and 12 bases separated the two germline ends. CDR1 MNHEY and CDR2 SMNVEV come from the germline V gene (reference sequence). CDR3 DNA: TGTGCCAGCAGTTTAACGGTCGGTTTACAAGAGACCCAGTACTTC. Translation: CASSLTVGLQETQYF.

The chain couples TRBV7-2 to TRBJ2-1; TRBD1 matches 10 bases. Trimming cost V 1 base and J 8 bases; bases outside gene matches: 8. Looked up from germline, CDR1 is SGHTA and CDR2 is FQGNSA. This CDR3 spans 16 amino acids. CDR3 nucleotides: TGTGCCAGCAGCTTAGAGGGGACAGGGGCTTGGGATGAGCAGTTCTTC. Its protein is CASSLEGTGAWDEQFF.

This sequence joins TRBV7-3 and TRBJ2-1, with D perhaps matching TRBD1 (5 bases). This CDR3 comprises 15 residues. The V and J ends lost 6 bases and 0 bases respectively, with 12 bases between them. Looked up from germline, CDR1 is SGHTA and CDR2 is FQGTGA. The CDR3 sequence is CASRSQGSSYNEQFF. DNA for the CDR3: TGTGCCAGCAGATCCCAGGGAAGCTCCTACAATGAGCAGTTCTTC. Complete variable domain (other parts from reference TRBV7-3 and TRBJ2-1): GAGVSQTPSNKVTEKGKYVELRCDPISGHTALYWYRQSLGQGPEFLIYFQGTGAADDSGLPNDRFFAVRPEGSVSTLKIQRTERGDSAVYLCASRSQGSSYNEQFFGPGTRLTVL.

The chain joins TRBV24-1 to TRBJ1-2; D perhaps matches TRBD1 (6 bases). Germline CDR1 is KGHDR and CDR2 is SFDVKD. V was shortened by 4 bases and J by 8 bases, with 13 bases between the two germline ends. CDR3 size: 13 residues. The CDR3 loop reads CATSEGQGKGYTF. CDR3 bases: TGTGCCACCAGTGAAGGGCAGGGGAAGGGCTACACCTTC.

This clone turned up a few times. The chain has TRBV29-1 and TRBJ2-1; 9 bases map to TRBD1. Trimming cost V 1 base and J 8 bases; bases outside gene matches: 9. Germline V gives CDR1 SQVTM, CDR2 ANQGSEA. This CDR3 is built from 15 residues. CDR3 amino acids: CSVEGWGQGLDEQFF. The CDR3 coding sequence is TGCAGCGTTGAAGGTTGGGGACAGGGATTGGATGAGCAGTTCTTC.

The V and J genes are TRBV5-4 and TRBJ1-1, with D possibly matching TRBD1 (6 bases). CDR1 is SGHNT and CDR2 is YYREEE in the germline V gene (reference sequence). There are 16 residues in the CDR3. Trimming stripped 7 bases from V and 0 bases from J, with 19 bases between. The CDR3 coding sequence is TGTGCCAGCCTTCCTGGGGCAGGGGCCATGAACACTGAAGCTTTCTTT. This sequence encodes CASLPGAGAMNTEAFF.

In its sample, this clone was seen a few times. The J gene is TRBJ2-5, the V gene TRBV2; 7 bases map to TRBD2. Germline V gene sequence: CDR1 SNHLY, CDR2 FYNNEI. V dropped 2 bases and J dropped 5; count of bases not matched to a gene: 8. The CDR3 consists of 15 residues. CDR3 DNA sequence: TGTGCCAGCAGTGAACACGGGAGGTCTGAGGAGACCCAGTACTTC. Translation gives CASSEHGRSEETQYF.

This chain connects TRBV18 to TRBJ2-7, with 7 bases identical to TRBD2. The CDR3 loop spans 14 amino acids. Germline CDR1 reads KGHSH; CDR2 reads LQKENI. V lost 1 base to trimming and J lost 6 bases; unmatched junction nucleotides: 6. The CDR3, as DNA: TGTGCCAGCTCACCACTGGGAGGGAGGGGCGAGCAGTACGTC. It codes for CASSPLGGRGEQYV.

The CDR3 sequence: CASRQGVLGYTF. CDR3 nucleotides: TGTGCCAGCAGACAAGGGGTGCTTGGCTACACCTTC. The chain combines TRBV6-5 with TRBJ1-2; D is possibly TRBD1 (5 bases). Germline CDR1 and CDR2: MNHEY and SVGAGI. This CDR3 spans 12 amino acids. V was shortened by 6 bases and J by 7 bases, with 12 bases between the two germline ends.

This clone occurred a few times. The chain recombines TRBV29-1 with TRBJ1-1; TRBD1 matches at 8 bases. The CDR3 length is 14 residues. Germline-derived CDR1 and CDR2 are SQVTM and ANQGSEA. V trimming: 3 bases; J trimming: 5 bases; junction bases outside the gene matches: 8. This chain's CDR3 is CSVETYTGGTEAFF. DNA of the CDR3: TGCAGCGTTGAGACTTACACAGGGGGGACTGAAGCTTTCTTT.

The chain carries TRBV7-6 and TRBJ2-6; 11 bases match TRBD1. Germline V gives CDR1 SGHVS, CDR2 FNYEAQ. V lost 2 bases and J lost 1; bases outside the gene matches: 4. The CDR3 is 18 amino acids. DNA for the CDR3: TGTGCCAGCAGCTTAAGGGGACAGGGGGAGTCTGGGGCCAACGTCCTGACTTTC. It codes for CASSLRGQGESGANVLTF.

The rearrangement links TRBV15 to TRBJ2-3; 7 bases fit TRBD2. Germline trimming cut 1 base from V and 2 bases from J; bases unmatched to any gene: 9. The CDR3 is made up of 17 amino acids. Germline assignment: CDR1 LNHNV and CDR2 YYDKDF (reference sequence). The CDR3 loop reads CATSRGEGSGATDTQYF. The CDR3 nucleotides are TGTGCCACCAGCAGAGGGGAGGGATCTGGGGCCACAGATACGCAGTATTTT.

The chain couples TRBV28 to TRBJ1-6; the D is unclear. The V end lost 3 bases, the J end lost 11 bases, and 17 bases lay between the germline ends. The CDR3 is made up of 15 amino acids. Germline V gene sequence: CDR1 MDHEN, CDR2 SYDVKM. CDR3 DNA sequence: TGTGCCAGCAGTTTCCCCGGAGGGTATAGGCCACCCCTCCACTTT. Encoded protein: CASSFPGGYRPPLHF. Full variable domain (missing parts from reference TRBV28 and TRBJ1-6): DVKVTQSSRYLVKRTGEKVFLECVQDMDHENMFWYRQDPGLGLRLIYFSYDVKMKEKGDIPEGYSVSREKKERFSLILESASTNQTSMYLCASSFPGGYRPPLHFGNGTRLTVT.

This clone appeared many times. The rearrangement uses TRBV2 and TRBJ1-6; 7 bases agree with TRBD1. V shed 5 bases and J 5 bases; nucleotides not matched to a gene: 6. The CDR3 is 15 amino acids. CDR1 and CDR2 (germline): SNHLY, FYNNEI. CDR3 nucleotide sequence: TGTGCCAGCAGTTATGGGACAGCTAATAATTCACCCCTCCACTTT. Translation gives CASSYGTANNSPLHF.

CDR3 sequence: CATEDRGHPSGNTIYF. The CDR3 DNA is TGTGCCACCGAGGACAGGGGCCATCCCTCTGGAAACACCATATATTTT. The chain joins TRBV15 to TRBJ1-3, with 9 nucleotides matching TRBD1. Unmatched junction bases numbered 8, after V lost 8 bases and J lost 0 bases. The CDR3 is 16 amino acids. The germline V gene encodes CDR1 LNHNV and CDR2 YYDKDF (reference sequence). Filled out from reference TRBV15 and TRBJ1-3, the complete variable domain reads DAMVIQNPRYQVTQFGKPVTLSCSQTLNHNVMYWYQQKSSQAPKLLFHYYDKDFNNEADTPDNFQSRRPNTSFCFLDIRSPGLGDTAMYLCATEDRGHPSGNTIYFGEGSWLTVV.

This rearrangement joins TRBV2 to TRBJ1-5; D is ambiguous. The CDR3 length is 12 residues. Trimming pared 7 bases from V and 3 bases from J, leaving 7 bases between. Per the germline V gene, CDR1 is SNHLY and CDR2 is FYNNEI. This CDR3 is CASTGDNQPQHF. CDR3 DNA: TGTGCCAGCACTGGAGACAATCAGCCCCAGCATTTT.

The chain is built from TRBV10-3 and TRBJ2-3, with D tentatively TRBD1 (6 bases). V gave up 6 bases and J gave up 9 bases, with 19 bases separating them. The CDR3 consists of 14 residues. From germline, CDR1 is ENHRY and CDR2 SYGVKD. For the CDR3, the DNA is TGTGCCATCAGGGGTCAACAGGGTCTGGCCACGCAGTATTTT. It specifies CAIRGQQGLATQYF.

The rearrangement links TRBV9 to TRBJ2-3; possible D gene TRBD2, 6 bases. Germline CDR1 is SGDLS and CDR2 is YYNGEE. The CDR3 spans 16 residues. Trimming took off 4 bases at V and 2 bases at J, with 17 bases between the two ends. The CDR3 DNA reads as TGTGCCAGCAGCCCCCTGGTGGGGGGATTCACAGATACGCAGTATTTT. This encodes CASSPLVGGFTDTQYF.

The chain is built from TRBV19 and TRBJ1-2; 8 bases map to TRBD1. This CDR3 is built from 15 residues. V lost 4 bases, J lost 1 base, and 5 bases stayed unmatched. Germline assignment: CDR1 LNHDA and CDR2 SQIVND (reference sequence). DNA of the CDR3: TGTGCCAGTAGTAGAGGGACAGGTGATAACTATGGCTACACCTTC. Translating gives CASSRGTGDNYGYTF.

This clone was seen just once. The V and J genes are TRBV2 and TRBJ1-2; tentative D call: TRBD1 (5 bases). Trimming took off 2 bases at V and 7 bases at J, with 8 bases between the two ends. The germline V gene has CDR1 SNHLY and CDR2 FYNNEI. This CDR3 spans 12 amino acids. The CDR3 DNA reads TGTGCCAGCAGTGAACAGGGAAGTGGCTACACCTTC. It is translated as CASSEQGSGYTF.

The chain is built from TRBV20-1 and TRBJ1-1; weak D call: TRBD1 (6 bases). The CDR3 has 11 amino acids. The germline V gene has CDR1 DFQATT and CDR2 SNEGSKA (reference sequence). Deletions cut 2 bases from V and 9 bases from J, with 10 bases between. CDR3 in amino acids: CSARKQGKAFF. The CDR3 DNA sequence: TGCAGTGCTAGAAAGCAGGGGAAAGCTTTCTTT.

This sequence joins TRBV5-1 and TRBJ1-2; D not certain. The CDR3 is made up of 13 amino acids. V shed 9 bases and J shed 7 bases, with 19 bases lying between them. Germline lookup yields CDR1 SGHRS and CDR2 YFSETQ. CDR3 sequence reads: CATSGSLGGGYTF. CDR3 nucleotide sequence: TGCGCCACGTCCGGGAGCCTTGGTGGTGGCTACACCTTC.

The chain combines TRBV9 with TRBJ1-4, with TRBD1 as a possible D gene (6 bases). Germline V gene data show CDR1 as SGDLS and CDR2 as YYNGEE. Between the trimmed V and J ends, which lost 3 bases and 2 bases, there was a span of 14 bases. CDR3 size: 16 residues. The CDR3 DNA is TGTGCCAGCAGCGCCCAGGGGTCAGTGACTAATGAAAAACTGTTTTTT. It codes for CASSAQGSVTNEKLFF.

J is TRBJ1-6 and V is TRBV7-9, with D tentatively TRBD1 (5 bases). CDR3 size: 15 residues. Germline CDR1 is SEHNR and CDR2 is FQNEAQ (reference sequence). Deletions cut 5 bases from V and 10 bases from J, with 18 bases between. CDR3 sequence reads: CASSRTGVGGSPLHF. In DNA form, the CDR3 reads TGTGCCAGCAGCCGGACGGGAGTGGGGGGGTCACCCCTCCACTTT.

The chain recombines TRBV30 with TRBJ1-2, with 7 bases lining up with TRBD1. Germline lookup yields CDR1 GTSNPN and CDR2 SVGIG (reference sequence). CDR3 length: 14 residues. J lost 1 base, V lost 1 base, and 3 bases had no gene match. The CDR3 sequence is CAWSGTGLNYGYTF. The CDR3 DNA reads TGTGCCTGGAGTGGGACAGGCCTTAACTATGGCTACACCTTC.

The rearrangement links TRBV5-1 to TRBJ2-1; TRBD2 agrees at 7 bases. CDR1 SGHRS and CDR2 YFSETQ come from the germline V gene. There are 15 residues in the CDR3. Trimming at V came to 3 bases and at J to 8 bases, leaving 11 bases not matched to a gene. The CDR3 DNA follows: TGCGCCAGCAGCTCGTCGACTAGCCCTGGCCATGAGCAGTTCTTC. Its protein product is CASSSSTSPGHEQFF.

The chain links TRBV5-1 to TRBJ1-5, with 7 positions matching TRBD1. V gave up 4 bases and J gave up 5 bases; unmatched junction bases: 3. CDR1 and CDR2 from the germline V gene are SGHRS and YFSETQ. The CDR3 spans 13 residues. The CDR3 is CASSNDRDQPQHF. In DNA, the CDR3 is TGCGCCAGCAGCAATGACAGGGATCAGCCCCAGCATTTT. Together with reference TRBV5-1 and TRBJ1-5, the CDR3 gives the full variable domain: KAGVTQTPRYLIKTRGQQVTLSCSPISGHRSVSWYQQTPGQGLQFLFEYFSETQRNKGNFPGRFSGRQFSNSRSEMNVSTLELGDSALYLCASSNDRDQPQHFGDGTRLSIL.

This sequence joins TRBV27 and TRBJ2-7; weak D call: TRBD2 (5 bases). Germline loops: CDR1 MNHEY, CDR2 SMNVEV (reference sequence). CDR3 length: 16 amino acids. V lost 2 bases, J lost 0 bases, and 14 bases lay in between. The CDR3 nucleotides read TGTGCCAGCAGTTTAAAGGACTCCTTAAGCTCCTACGAGCAGTACGTC. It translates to CASSLKDSLSSYEQYV.